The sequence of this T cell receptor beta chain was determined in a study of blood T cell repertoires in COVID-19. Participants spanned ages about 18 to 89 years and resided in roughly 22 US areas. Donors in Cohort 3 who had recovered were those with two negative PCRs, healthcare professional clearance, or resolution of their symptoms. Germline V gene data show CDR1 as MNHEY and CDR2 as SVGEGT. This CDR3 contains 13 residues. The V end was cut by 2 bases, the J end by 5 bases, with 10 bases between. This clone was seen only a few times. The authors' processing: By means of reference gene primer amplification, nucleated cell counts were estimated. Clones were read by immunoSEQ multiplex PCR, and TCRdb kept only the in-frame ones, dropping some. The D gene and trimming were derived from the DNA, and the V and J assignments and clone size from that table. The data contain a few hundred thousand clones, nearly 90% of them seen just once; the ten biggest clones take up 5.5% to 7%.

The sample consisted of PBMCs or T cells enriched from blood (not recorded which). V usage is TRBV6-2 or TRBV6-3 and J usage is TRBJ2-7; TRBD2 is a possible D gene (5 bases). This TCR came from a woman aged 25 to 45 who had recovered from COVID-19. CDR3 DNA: TGTGCCAGCAGTTACGTCTTAGCGAACGAGCAGTACTTC. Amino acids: CASSYVLANEQYF.